This TCR beta chain is drawn from a study of blood T cell repertoires in COVID-19. Across the study: Whether acute or convalescent, the COVID-19 samples came from the United States, Italy and Spain.

The CDR3 sequence is 12 residues long. V lost 2 bases and J 4 bases, leaving 6 bases between the germline ends. Per germline, CDR1 SGHVS and CDR2 FQNEAQ. Authors' data handling: Reference gene primers were amplified, and this amplification served to estimate nucleated cell counts. Clones were sequenced by immunoSEQ multiplex PCR, and TCRdb holds only the in-frame ones, with some missing. That table furnishes V, J and clone size, whereas the DNA furnished D and trimming. The profile shows roughly 110,000 clones, around 89% of them singletons. The chain employs TRBV7-8 and TRBJ2-7; D is undetermined. The source of this sequence is a human donor with acute or convalescent COVID-19. The donor label of this sample is uncertain. The source material was peripheral blood. CDR3 region: CASSLPLYEQYF. For the CDR3, the DNA is TGTGCCAGCAGCTTACCTCTATACGAGCAGTACTTC.